Following are 10 T cell receptor beta chains from one sample sequenced in a study of glioma-infiltrating T cells. Amplification of TCR alpha and beta CDR3 regions from RNA used iRepertoire nested multiplex PCR. MiXCR, run by TCRdb on the multiplex PCR reads, gives a single entry per CDR3 protein. The sample lists 100,000 to 150,000 distinct CDR3 sequences, roughly 25% occurring once. Material: glioma tissue, nonneoplastic brain tissue, or PBMCs (not recorded which). These receptors were taken from a human donor with low-grade glioma or glioblastoma, undergoing nonglioma brain surgery, or in good health (not recorded which).

This clonotype was seen many times. The chain joins TRBV3-1 to TRBJ1-2; weak D call: TRBD1 (6 bases). Trimming shortened V by 5 bases and J by 4 bases, and 11 bases separated the two germline ends. Germline values: CDR1 LGHDT, CDR2 YNNKEL (reference sequence). The CDR3 totals 13 residues. In DNA, the CDR3 is TGTGCCAGCAGCTCGACGACAGGCTATGGCTACACCTTC. Amino acid sequence: CASSSTTGYGYTF.

For this clonotype: Compared with germline, one end of the junction differs, possibly owing to a read error. The chain recombines TRBV5-1 with TRBJ2-5; TRBD1 matches at 8 bases. The length of the CDR3 is 19 residues. Germline CDR1 reads SGHRS; CDR2 reads YFSETQ. The CDR3 loop reads CASSLDPPGQGSYQETKYF. CDR3 DNA sequence: TGCGCCAGCAGCTTGGACCCTCCAGGACAGGGATCCTACCAAGAGACCAAGTACTTC.

This clonotype showed up just a few times. The chain links TRBV5-1 to TRBJ2-3; TRBD1 agrees at 8 bases. The trim removed 0 bases at V and 5 bases at J, leaving 17 bases unmatched. CDR1 SGHRS and CDR2 YFSETQ come from the germline V gene. This CDR3 has 19 residues. CDR3 residues: CASSLASVQGAPRGDTQYF. In DNA form, the CDR3 reads TGCGCCAGCAGCTTGGCCTCGGTTCAGGGGGCGCCCCGGGGAGATACGCAGTATTTT.

CDR3 DNA sequence: TGTGCCAGCAGCCAAAGGGGTGGGGCGGGAGGCGGTAGGGGAAATGAGCAGTTCTTC. It is translated as CASSQRGGAGGGRGNEQFF. The V gene is TRBV3-1, the J gene TRBJ2-1, with TRBD2 identical over 8 bases. Germline lookup yields CDR1 LGHDT and CDR2 YNNKEL (reference sequence). V trimming: 2 bases; J trimming: 7 bases; junction bases outside the gene matches: 19. The CDR3 spans 19 residues.

This clonotype was detected ten times or more. The chain uses TRBV5-1 and TRBJ2-1, with a tentative D call TRBD1 (6 bases). Germline values: CDR1 SGHRS, CDR2 YFSETQ. The CDR3 is 17 amino acids. The ends were cut back, 0 bases at V and 12 bases at J, with 25 bases in the middle. CDR3 sequence: CASSLAVDRVPPRGQFF. The DNA for the CDR3 is TGCGCCAGCAGCTTGGCCGTGGACAGAGTTCCCCCCCGGGGGCAGTTCTTC.

This clonotype was counted many times. The genes are TRBV19 and TRBJ1-6, with TRBD1 identical over 7 bases. The germline V gene has CDR1 LNHDA and CDR2 SQIVND (reference sequence). V lost 5 bases, J lost 7 bases, and 14 bases stayed unmatched. The CDR3 sequence is 17 residues long. CDR3 residues: CASSPFTGAQRNSPLHF. CDR3 DNA sequence: TGTGCCAGTAGTCCCTTCACAGGGGCGCAAAGGAATTCACCCCTCCACTTT.

Regarding this clonotype: One end of the junction varies from germline; a read error may be responsible. This rearrangement joins TRBV7-2 to TRBJ1-5, with no clear D. The CDR3 runs 12 residues. Germline V lookup: CDR1 SGHTA, CDR2 FQGNSA. This chain's CDR3 is CAGSLDREAQHF. The CDR3 bases are TGTGCCGGCAGCTTAGATCGGGAGGCCCAGCATTTT. The complete variable domain, with remaining parts taken from reference TRBV7-2 and TRBJ1-5, reads GAGVSQSPSNKVTEKGKDVELRCDPISGHTALYWYRQSLGQGLEFLIYFQGNSAPDKSGLPSDRFSAERTGGSVSTLTIQRTQQEDSAVYLCAGSLDREAQHFGDGTRLSIL.

Worth noting for this clonotype: One end of the junction fails to match germline, which may point to a read error. V is TRBV7-9 and J is TRBJ2-1; the D gene could be TRBD1 or TRBD2 (5 bases each). Germline CDR1 SEHNR, CDR2 FQNEAQ (reference sequence). The CDR3 covers 12 residues. CDR3 DNA: TGTGCCAGCCGCCCCCGAGGGGACGAGCAGCTCTTC. Its translation is CASRPRGDEQLF.

About this clonotype: The junction shows a germline mismatch at one end, possibly a read error. The chain recombines TRBV7-2 with TRBJ2-5, with TRBD2 matching 8 bases. This CDR3 spans 15 amino acids. Germline loops: CDR1 SGHTA, CDR2 FQGNSA. The CDR3 region has the DNA TGTGCCAGCAGCCAAGTACTAGCGGTCCGGGTGACCCGGTACTTC. Translated: CASSQVLAVRVTRYF.

This chain connects TRBV2 to TRBJ2-2, with TRBD1 matching 7 bases. This CDR3 has 14 amino acids. V lost 6 bases and J lost 2; bases outside the gene matches: 3. Germline assignment: CDR1 SNHLY and CDR2 FYNNEI. As DNA, the CDR3 is TGTGCCAGCAGAGACAGGGTCAACACCGGGGAGCTGTTTTTT. It codes for CASRDRVNTGELFF.